One T cell receptor beta chain is described in this entry. The CDR3 runs to 15 residues. Germline CDR1 and CDR2: SGHVS and FQNEAQ. With 5 bases clipped from V and 5 bases from J, the junction kept 7 bases outside the gene matches. The sample belongs to a study of blood T cell repertoires in COVID-19. Looking at the study overall: Sources were T cells, B-cell-depleted T cells, or PBMCs; the material itself was cDNA or gDNA.

Some clones are missing from TCRdb's copy, which holds only in-frame ones; the method was immunoSEQ multiplex PCR. The sample has some 240,000 clones; about 80% are singletons. This study enrolled people aged about 18 to 100 from about 24 US geographic areas. Assignments of participants to cohorts depended upon their own reported clinical history. Either two negative PCRs, clearance, or symptom resolution qualified Cohort 3 donors as recovered. This rearrangement joins TRBV7-8 to TRBJ1-1, with 11 positions matching TRBD1. Sequencing was performed on PBMCs or T cells enriched from blood (not recorded which). This receptor was taken from a man between 50 and 59 years old who had recovered from COVID-19. The CDR3 DNA follows: TGTGCCAGCAGCGGGACCGGGACAGGGGGGACTGAAGCTTTCTTT. Translation gives CASSGTGTGGTEAFF.